This passage covers 18 T cell receptor beta chains from one sample sequenced in a study of cytomegalovirus exposure and HLA in healthy donors (dated by TCRdb to the late 2010s). The receptor library was made with the immunoSEQ multiplex PCR assay. Here the immuneACCESS table is served through TCRdb, limited to in-frame sequences with V and J called. Missing clones are a known gap in these copies; in checked studies unresolved V genes cover under half, and the rest lacks a known reason. The sample table holds a few hundred thousand clones, of which roughly 90% were seen once. Jointly, the top ten make up around 0.91% of the sample. Source material: PBMCs. The receptor source for this set is a man in his thirties or forties in good health and CMV-seronegative.

Note on this clone: The sample contains more than one DNA sequence encoding this CDR3. The genes are TRBV19 and TRBJ1-2; tentative D call: TRBD1 (6 bases). The CDR3 is 13 residues long. Germline CDR1 LNHDA, CDR2 SQIVND (reference sequence). Trimming removed 0 bases at V and 4 bases at J, with 6 bases between. The CDR3 spells CASSIDRGYGYTF. The DNA of the CDR3 is TGTGCCAGTAGTATAGACAGGGGCTATGGCTACACCTTC.

This clone was picked up many times. This chain joins TRBV2 and TRBJ2-2; tentative D call: TRBD2 (6 bases). The CDR3 has 16 amino acids. CDR1 and CDR2 (germline): SNHLY, FYNNEI. Between the trimmed V and J ends, which lost 8 bases and 3 bases, there was a span of 19 bases. DNA of the CDR3: TGTGCCAGCCAAGATGGGGCGGGGAGGTACACCGGGGAGCTGTTTTTT. Amino acids: CASQDGAGRYTGELFF.

This clone was counted between two and nine times. The CDR3 bases are TGTGCCAGCAGTGCCCCCGGACAGGGTAAAGCTTTCTTT. Protein sequence: CASSAPGQGKAFF. The genes are TRBV25-1 and TRBJ1-1; 8 bases agree with TRBD1. The CDR3 extends over 13 amino acids. The trim removed 4 bases at V and 9 bases at J, leaving 7 bases unmatched. Germline V CDR1 and CDR2: MGHDK, SYGVNS.

The V gene is TRBV5-1, the J gene TRBJ1-1, with D possibly TRBD1 on 5 matching bases. Germline V gene data show CDR1 as SGHRS and CDR2 as YFSETQ. Trimming removed 4 bases at V and 3 bases at J, with 16 bases between. The CDR3 sequence is 15 residues long. CDR3 nucleotide sequence: TGCGCCAGCAGCCCAGGGCCGTCATTGGACACTGAAGCTTTCTTT. It encodes CASSPGPSLDTEAFF.

The chain is built from TRBV5-4 and TRBJ2-7; 8 nucleotides agree with TRBD2. Trimming at V came to 2 bases and at J to 3 bases, leaving 4 bases not matched to a gene. The germline V gene encodes CDR1 SGHNT and CDR2 YYREEE (reference sequence). The CDR3 covers 14 residues. In nucleotides, the CDR3 is TGTGCCAGCAGCTTCGGCGGGGGGTACTACGAGCAGTACTTC. Translated: CASSFGGGYYEQYF. The complete variable domain, with remaining parts taken from reference TRBV5-4 and TRBJ2-7, reads ETGVTQSPTHLIKTRGQQVTLRCSSQSGHNTVSWYQQALGQGPQFIFQYYREEENGRGNFPPRFSGLQFPNYSSELNVNALELDDSALYLCASSFGGGYYEQYFGPGTRLTVT.

This chain joins TRBV15 and TRBJ1-6, with a weak D call TRBD1 (5 bases). V was clipped by 3 bases and J by 7 bases, with 10 bases between them. Germline V gene lookup returns CDR1 LNHNV and CDR2 YYDKDF (reference sequence). The CDR3 spans 14 residues. The DNA for the CDR3 is TGTGCCACCAGCAGTGCGGGGGGGAATTCACCCCTCCACTTT. Translating gives CATSSAGGNSPLHF.

The chain combines TRBV28 with TRBJ1-1; D possibly corresponds to TRBD1 (6 bases). The CDR3 is 13 residues long. Germline V gene sequence: CDR1 MDHEN, CDR2 SYDVKM. V lost 6 bases, J lost 7 bases, and 15 bases lay in between. The CDR3 coding sequence is TGTGCCAGCAGCTCCGGACAGAGCCTTGAAGCTTTCTTT. It is translated as CASSSGQSLEAFF.

The CDR3, as DNA: TGCGCCAGCAGCCGTCAAGGACTAGCGCTATCCTCCTACAATGAGCAGTTCTTC. Its translation: CASSRQGLALSSYNEQFF. The chain employs TRBV5-1 and TRBJ2-1, with 9 bases matching TRBD2. Germline-derived CDR1 and CDR2 are SGHRS and YFSETQ. The junction had 11 bases not matched to a gene; V was cut back by 4 bases and J by 0 bases. This CDR3 is built from 18 residues.

This rearrangement joins TRBV4-1 to TRBJ2-7; perhaps TRBD2 as D (5 bases). The CDR3 totals 14 residues. Germline V gene lookup returns CDR1 MGHRA and CDR2 YSYEKL. V was pared by 3 bases and J by 0 bases, with 9 bases between. The CDR3 protein is CASSHPGSSYEQYF. In DNA form, the CDR3 reads TGCGCCAGCAGCCACCCGGGGTCCTCCTACGAGCAGTACTTC.

The rearrangement joins TRBV27 to TRBJ2-7; D perhaps matches TRBD2 (7 bases). Germline V CDR1 and CDR2: MNHEY, SMNVEV (reference sequence). This CDR3 region has 14 residues. V lost 6 bases to trimming and J lost 7 bases, with 19 bases between them. DNA of the CDR3: TGTGCCAGCAGCCCTCCCGGAAGGGGGGGAGAGCAGTACTTC. This translates into CASSPPGRGGEQYF.

The rearrangement uses TRBV5-4 and TRBJ1-5; D remains unclear. This CDR3 comprises 12 residues. Germline lookup yields CDR1 SGHNT and CDR2 YYREEE (reference sequence). Trimming left V 4 bases short and J 4 bases short, with 6 bases between. CDR3 in amino acids: CASSHGNQPQHF. The CDR3 DNA reads as TGTGCCAGCAGCCACGGGAATCAGCCCCAGCATTTT.

The CDR3 DNA reads as TGTGCCAGCAGCGTGACACAGAACACTGAAGCTTTCTTT. Protein: CASSVTQNTEAFF. The chain couples TRBV9 to TRBJ1-1; D is uncertain. Germline CDR1 and CDR2: SGDLS and YYNGEE. With 2 bases removed from V and 1 base from J, the gap between germline ends came to 6 bases. The CDR3 sequence is 13 residues long.

The V and J genes are TRBV5-6 and TRBJ2-1; 11 bases are shared with TRBD2. The CDR3 runs to 15 residues. Per germline, CDR1 SGHDT and CDR2 YYEEEE. J gave up 3 bases and V 3 bases, and 2 bases lay outside the gene matches. In DNA, the CDR3 is TGTGCCAGCAGCTCAGGGACTAGCGGCTACAATGAGCAGTTCTTC. Translated: CASSSGTSGYNEQFF.

This rearrangement joins TRBV7-2 to TRBJ1-3; D ambiguous. Trimming pared 2 bases from V and 0 bases from J, leaving 5 bases between. Germline V gene lookup returns CDR1 SGHTA and CDR2 FQGNSA. The CDR3 contains 14 residues. The CDR3 DNA is TGTGCCAGCAGCTTATCAGGCTCTGGAAACACCATATATTTT. The encoded protein is CASSLSGSGNTIYF.

The J gene is TRBJ1-5, the V gene TRBV19, with D uncertain. The CDR3 consists of 16 residues. Trimming took 0 bases from V and 2 from J, leaving 11 bases between them. Germline V CDR1 and CDR2: LNHDA, SQIVND (reference sequence). The CDR3 spells CASSIDGTRGNQPQHF. CDR3 bases: TGTGCCAGTAGTATAGATGGCACACGGGGCAATCAGCCCCAGCATTTT.

The chain is built from TRBV27 and TRBJ1-1; 9 bases match TRBD1. The germline V gene has CDR1 MNHEY and CDR2 SMNVEV (reference sequence). The V and J ends lost 5 bases and 1 base, in that order; junction bases with no gene match: 5. CDR3 length: 15 amino acids. The CDR3 protein is CASSPRTGANTEAFF. The CDR3 DNA reads TGTGCCAGCAGTCCCAGGACAGGGGCGAACACTGAAGCTTTCTTT.

This clone was seen just once. The gene calls are TRBV29-1 and TRBJ2-7, with 8 positions matching TRBD2. Germline CDR1 and CDR2: SQVTM and ANQGSEA. V trimming: 1 base; J trimming: 5 bases; junction bases outside the gene matches: 10. The CDR3 length is 15 residues. For the CDR3, the DNA is TGCAGCGTTGAAGCCCCGGGAGCGGGGGTTGACGAGCAGTACTTC. Its protein is CSVEAPGAGVDEQYF.

The chain joins TRBV10-1 to TRBJ1-5, with 9 positions matching TRBD1. There are 16 residues in the CDR3. Germline V gene lookup returns CDR1 WNHNN and CDR2 SYGVQD (reference sequence). V gave up 8 bases and J gave up 6 bases; unmatched junction bases: 14. CDR3 sequence reads: CASLINGDRVSQPQHF. CDR3 coding DNA: TGCGCCAGCCTAATTAATGGGGACAGGGTCTCTCAGCCCCAGCATTTT.